These T cell receptor beta chains were read from a single sample in a study of cytomegalovirus exposure and HLA in healthy donors. Repertoires were generated with immunoSEQ multiplex PCR, while TCRdb's copy carries only in-frame clones and drops some. The repertoire holds over 200,000 clones, with about 83% as singletons. The sample was PBMCs. These receptors all come from a human donor in good health. Both conserved end residues are part of each CDR3. A D gene is named only where the DNA matches it firmly. A row's size may be missing; if present it is once, few, many or a size class.

j_call clone_size v_call d_call cdr3_nt cdr3_aa
TRBJ1-1 - TRBV18 - TGTGCCAGCTCACTCACAGCCAGTCCGGGCCCGGGAACTGAAGCTTTCTTT CASSLTASPGPGTEAFF
TRBJ2-3 - TRBV4-2 TRBD2 TGTGCCAGCAGCCAGGCCGGGACTAGCGGGTTTCACACAGATACGCAGTATTTT CASSQAGTSGFHTDTQYF
TRBJ1-5 - TRBV5-1 - TGCGCCAGCAGCTTGCTAGGGGCGAGCAATCAGCCCCAGCATTTT CASSLLGASNQPQHF
TRBJ1-2 - TRBV13 TRBD1 TGTGCCAGCAGCTTCCGTCTAGACAGGGGATCGAACTATGGCTACACCTTC CASSFRLDRGSNYGYTF
TRBJ1-2 - TRBV5-1 - TGCGCCAGCAGCTGGGATGGGACTTATGGCTACACCTTC CASSWDGTYGYTF
TRBJ2-1 - TRBV6-4 TRBD2 TGTGCCAGCAGTGACCCTGCGGGAGGCATCAATGAGCAGTTCTTC CASSDPAGGINEQFF
TRBJ2-5 - TRBV5-4 - TGTGCCAGCAGCTTGATGCAGGGGTACCGGGAGACCCAGTACTTC CASSLMQGYRETQYF
TRBJ2-2 once TRBV29-1 TRBD2 TGCAGCGTTGAAGGATTAGCGGGCACCGGGGAGCTGTTTTTT CSVEGLAGTGELFF
TRBJ2-2 - TRBV5-1 TRBD1 TGCGCCAGCAGCTTGGGGGGGACAGGGACGACCGGGGAGCTGTTTTTT CASSLGGTGTTGELFF
TRBJ1-2 - TRBV28 - - CASSFGTGSTF
TRBJ2-1 - TRBV9 TRBD1 TGTGCCAGCAGCGTATCCACAGGGGCTAGCCCCTACAATGAGCAGTTCTTC CASSVSTGASPYNEQFF
TRBJ1-2 - TRBV10-3 - TGTGCCATCAGCGAGACAGGTTATGGCTACACCTTC CAISETGYGYTF
TRBJ2-1 - TRBV7-9 - TGTGCCAGCAGCTTAGGCCGCTATAATGAGCAGTTCTTC CASSLGRYNEQFF
TRBJ2-1 few TRBV6-5 TRBD2 TGTGCCAGCAGTTACGGTGCGGGAGATTACAATGAGCAGTTCTTC CASSYGAGDYNEQFF
TRBJ2-4 - TRBV5-1 TRBD2 TGCGCCAGCAGCACCCAAAACAGGGCGGGGGGAAACATTCAGTACTTC CASSTQNRAGGNIQYF
TRBJ1-1 - TRBV7-8 - TGTGCCAGCAGCCCCAAACTACAGGTGAACACTGAAGCTTTCTTT CASSPKLQVNTEAFF
TRBJ2-7 - TRBV2 - TGTGCCAGCAGTGGCGGACTCTCCTACGAGCAGTACTTC CASSGGLSYEQYF
TRBJ2-7 - TRBV2 TRBD1 TGTGCCAGCGACCCGACAGGGGCTGGTTACGAGCAGTACTTC CASDPTGAGYEQYF
TRBJ1-3 once TRBV18 - TGTGCCATCAATCCCGGGGAAAACTCTGGAAACACCATATATTTT CAINPGENSGNTIYF
TRBJ2-5 - TRBV18 TRBD1 TGTGCCAGCTCGGGGACAGGCGGTGAGACCCAGTACTTC CASSGTGGETQYF
TRBJ1-2 - TRBV6-5 - TGTGCCAGCACCAACGCCCAGGGCAGGGGCTACACCTTC CASTNAQGRGYTF
TRBJ1-1 - TRBV4-1 - TGCGCCAGCAGCCGAAGAGGGGGAGGGGGACAAACTGAAGCTTTCTTT CASSRRGGGGQTEAFF
TRBJ2-1 - TRBV5-4 - TGTGCCAGCAGCCGGGACTACAATGAGCAGTTCTTC CASSRDYNEQFF
TRBJ2-3 - TRBV25-1 - TGTGCCAGCAGTGGCGGACTAACGCAGTATTTT CASSGGLTQYF
TRBJ1-4 - TRBV7-9 TRBD1 TGTGCCAGCAGCTTAGACAGGGGGGGAAAACTGTTTTTT CASSLDRGGKLFF
TRBJ2-1 - TRBV18 - TGTGCCAGCTCAACCACGGGGACACCCTTATCAAATGAGCAGTTCTTC CASSTTGTPLSNEQFF
TRBJ2-3 - TRBV19 - TGTGCCAGTAGTACCGGGTGGGCAGATACGCAGTATTTT CASSTGWADTQYF
TRBJ2-1 - TRBV30 - TGTGCCTGGAGTCTAGGCTACTACAATGAGCAGTTCTTC CAWSLGYYNEQFF
TRBJ2-2 - TRBV2 TRBD1 TGTGCCAGCAGTGACGACAGGGGGCATTTCGTCTCCGGGGAGCTGTTTTTT CASSDDRGHFVSGELFF
TRBJ1-4 once TRBV28 - TGTGCCAGCAGTTTACAGGGAACCGTTGAAAAACTGTTTTTT CASSLQGTVEKLFF
TRBJ1-2 - TRBV7-9 TRBD1 TGTGCCAGCAGCTCACAGGGGTATTATGGCTACACCTTC CASSSQGYYGYTF
TRBJ2-3 - TRBV4-2 - TGTGCCAGCAGCCAAGGGCCCGCGGGTACGCAGTATTTT CASSQGPAGTQYF
TRBJ1-2 - TRBV6-4 TRBD1 TGTGCCAGCAGCGACAGGGGCAACTATGGCTACACCTTC CASSDRGNYGYTF
TRBJ2-5 - TRBV18 TRBD2 TGTGCCAGCTCACCTCAGGGAGGAGCGGGGGATTCCCAAGAGACCCAGTACTTC CASSPQGGAGDSQETQYF
TRBJ2-3 - TRBV4-1 - TGCGCCAGCAGTCACCCAGGCTTTGACAGTATCGGTGTTGCAGATACGCAGTATTTT CASSHPGFDSIGVADTQYF
TRBJ1-1 - TRBV7-2 TRBD1 TGTGCCAGCAGCGTAGAGGGGGCATTACGAACTGAAGCTTTCTTT CASSVEGALRTEAFF
TRBJ1-2 - TRBV11-2 - TGTGCCAGCAGCTTATCCCGAGCAGGGGAAATAAACTATGGCTACACCTTC CASSLSRAGEINYGYTF
TRBJ2-2 - TRBV29-1 - TGCAGCGTTGTCCAGTCTAGCTTAGGCACCGGGGAGCTGTTTTTT CSVVQSSLGTGELFF
TRBJ1-5 - TRBV4-1 TRBD1 TGCGCCAGCAGCCCCCAGGGCGGACAGGGGATTAATCAGCCCCAGCATTTT CASSPQGGQGINQPQHF
TRBJ2-2 - TRBV7-9 - TGTGCCAGCAGCCTATCGACAGCCGGGGAGCTGTTTTTT CASSLSTAGELFF
TRBJ1-3 - TRBV5-4 - TGTGCCAGCAGCCCCCAGGGAGGAAACACCATATATTTT CASSPQGGNTIYF